By sample fraction, the clone carrying this T cell receptor (beta chain) is large. Antigen: not known. Deletions cut 5 bases from V and 0 bases from J, with 11 bases between. The CDR3 sequence is 15 residues long. CDR1 MNHNS and CDR2 SASEGT come from the germline V gene. The sample is drawn from a study of OX40 agonist ivuxolimab in advanced cancers. Looking at the study overall: Dose-escalation cases comprised hepatocellular carcinoma, melanoma, renal cell or head and neck cancer. One patient with hepatocellular carcinoma and two with cutaneous melanoma, three in all, had partial responses.

Findings and limits, study-wide: Several nonresponders also turned out to have low normalized T-cell clonal expansion. Relative to CD4+, CD8+ T cells held more expanded clones on average.

The table came from immunoSEQ multiplex PCR; TCRdb's copy has only in-frame clones and leaves some out. The table includes approximately 51,000 clones, 70% to 80% detected once. This sequence originates from an adult with an advanced solid tumor such as melanoma, head and neck, liver or kidney cancer. The rearrangement uses TRBV6-1 and TRBJ1-5; no definite D call. The sequenced sample was CD4+ or CD8+ T cells sorted from blood, obtained in a trial of the OX40 agonist ivuxolimab. The CDR3 sequence: CASSWVLYSNQPQHF. The CDR3 DNA is TGTGCCAGCAGTTGGGTTCTTTATAGCAATCAGCCCCAGCATTTT.